The 14 T cell receptor beta chains below all came from one sample that was sequenced in a study of radiotherapy plus CTLA-4 blockade in lung cancer. TCRdb's table, derived via immunoSEQ multiplex PCR, lists solely in-frame clones and lacks some. The sample holds about 100,000 clones, approximately 83% seen once. Sample: peripheral blood, taken from a patient treated with radiotherapy plus ipilimumab. Source of these receptors: a human donor with non-small cell lung cancer who had stable disease on radiotherapy plus ipilimumab.

The chain recombines TRBV2 with TRBJ2-7; TRBD1 or TRBD2 may be the D gene (5 bases each). V lost 6 bases and J lost 2, with 17 bases in between. CDR3 size: 15 residues. Per germline, CDR1 SNHLY and CDR2 FYNNEI. The CDR3 sequence: CASRSPVGAPYEQYF. As DNA, the CDR3 is TGTGCCAGCAGGTCCCCGGTCGGGGCCCCCTACGAGCAGTACTTC.

This chain uses TRBV19 with TRBJ1-2; D gene ambiguous. Germline assignment: CDR1 LNHDA and CDR2 SQIVND (reference sequence). There are 13 residues in the CDR3. Trimming shortened V by 6 bases and J by 8 bases, and 16 bases separated the two germline ends. This chain's CDR3 is CASSDRGRRGYTF. CDR3 nucleotide sequence: TGTGCCAGTAGCGACCGTGGGCGCCGGGGCTACACCTTC. Based on the CDR3 plus reference TRBV19 and TRBJ1-2, the full variable domain is DGGITQSPKYLFRKEGQNVTLSCEQNLNHDAMYWYRQDPGQGLRLIYYSQIVNDFQKGDIAEGYSVSREKKESFPLTVTSAQKNPTAFYLCASSDRGRRGYTFGSGTRLTVV.

The sample holds a few counts of this clone. V gene TRBV25-1 combines with J gene TRBJ1-1; the D gene is possibly TRBD1 (5 bases). The CDR3 spans 16 residues. The V gene lost 3 bases and the J gene lost 8 bases, with 22 bases spanning the gap. Germline V gives CDR1 MGHDK, CDR2 SYGVNS. This CDR3 is CASSEGGFGARPEAFF. As DNA, the CDR3 is TGTGCCAGCAGTGAGGGGGGGTTTGGGGCGCGACCCGAAGCTTTCTTT.

A few counts support this clone. The chain links TRBV19 to TRBJ2-6; D is undetermined. V lost 5 bases and J 5 bases, leaving 1 base between the germline ends. The CDR3 consists of 11 residues. Germline CDR1 and CDR2: LNHDA and SQIVND (reference sequence). The CDR3 protein is CASSWANVLTF. Here the CDR3 DNA reads TGTGCCAGTAGTTGGGCCAACGTCCTGACTTTC.

This clone was seen a few times. This chain connects TRBV5-1 to TRBJ1-6; the D gene is possibly TRBD1 (5 bases). The CDR3 contains 16 residues. The V end was cut by 0 bases, the J end by 7 bases, with 14 bases between. CDR1 and CDR2 from the germline V gene are SGHRS and YFSETQ. CDR3 in DNA: TGCGCCAGCAGCTTGGGCCAGGGAGCGTGGAATTCACCCCTCCACTTT. This sequence encodes CASSLGQGAWNSPLHF.

V and J are TRBV13 and TRBJ2-7; 8 bases are shared with TRBD1. CDR1 is PRHDT and CDR2 is FYEKMQ in the germline V gene (reference sequence). This CDR3 is built from 16 residues. Trimming cost V 5 bases and J 2 bases; bases outside gene matches: 11. The CDR3 DNA sequence: TGTGCCAGCAGCGCCCGTCGGACAGGGTGGACCTACGAGCAGTACTTC. It codes for CASSARRTGWTYEQYF.

The rearrangement uses TRBV5-1 and TRBJ2-7; either TRBD1 or TRBD2 may fit D (6 bases each). The length of the CDR3 is 14 residues. The V and J ends lost 4 bases and 12 bases respectively, with 23 bases between them. CDR1 and CDR2 from the germline V gene are SGHRS and YFSETQ. The DNA for the CDR3 is TGCGCCAGCAGCCGTATAAGTACAGGGACTGACTGGTACTTC. It specifies CASSRISTGTDWYF.

This chain connects TRBV4-2 to TRBJ2-7, with 11 bases fitting TRBD1. Trimming took 1 base from V and 3 from J; bases not matched to a gene: 5. The CDR3 sequence is 16 residues long. Germline-derived CDR1 and CDR2 are LGHNA and YNFKEQ. CDR3 in amino acids: CASSQGMGQGVYEQYF. CDR3 sequence (DNA): TGTGCCAGCAGCCAAGGAATGGGACAGGGGGTCTACGAGCAGTACTTC.

This clone showed up just once. The rearrangement uses TRBV28 and TRBJ2-5; 9 nucleotides agree with TRBD2. The CDR3 has 14 residues. Germline CDR1 is MDHEN and CDR2 is SYDVKM. The ends lost 6 bases at V and 5 bases at J; junction bases unmatched: 7. CDR3 nucleotides: TGTGCCAGCAGCAATAGCGGGAGTAGTGAGACCCAGTACTTC. Translating it yields CASSNSGSSETQYF.

The chain recombines TRBV19 with TRBJ1-5; 9 bases are shared with TRBD1. Per germline, CDR1 LNHDA and CDR2 SQIVND (reference sequence). This CDR3 has 14 amino acids. Losses at the gene ends were 5 bases for V and 5 bases for J; bases not matched to a gene: 4. The CDR3 is CASSAQGAHQPQHF. DNA of the CDR3: TGTGCCAGTAGTGCACAGGGGGCACATCAGCCCCAGCATTTT.

The chain couples TRBV7-3 to TRBJ1-4; D not certain. Between the trimmed V and J ends, which lost 4 bases and 7 bases, there was a span of 10 bases. The CDR3 totals 13 residues. Germline V gene sequence: CDR1 SGHTA, CDR2 FQGTGA. The CDR3 DNA sequence: TGTGCCAGCAGCTCAGGACCGAGTGAAAAACTGTTTTTT. Translating gives CASSSGPSEKLFF.

The chain couples TRBV7-9 to TRBJ2-1, with 7 bases aligning to TRBD2. Unmatched junction bases numbered 7, after V lost 4 bases and J lost 7 bases. Per the germline V gene, CDR1 is SEHNR and CDR2 is FQNEAQ (reference sequence). This CDR3 is 14 amino acids long. The CDR3 sequence: CASSSFGEGNEQFF. In DNA form, the CDR3 reads TGTGCCAGCAGCTCGTTCGGGGAGGGGAATGAGCAGTTCTTC. Full variable domain (remainder filled in from reference TRBV7-9 and TRBJ2-1): DTGVSQNPRHKITKRGQNVTFRCDPISEHNRLYWYRQTLGQGPEFLTYFQNEAQLEKSRLLSDRFSAERPKGSFSTLEIQRTEQGDSAMYLCASSSFGEGNEQFFGPGTRLTVL.

The J gene is TRBJ2-6, the V gene TRBV7-8, with TRBD1 identical over 12 bases. Germline values: CDR1 SGHVS, CDR2 FQNEAQ. V dropped 6 bases and J dropped 2; count of bases not matched to a gene: 5. CDR3 length: 17 amino acids. The CDR3 DNA reads TGTGCCAGCAGTACGGGACAGGGGGCGCCTGGGGCCAACGTCCTGACTTTC. Translating gives CASSTGQGAPGANVLTF. Full variable domain (outside the CDR3, taken from reference TRBV7-8 and TRBJ2-6): GAGVSQSPRYKVAKRGQDVALRCDPISGHVSLFWYQQALGQGPEFLTYFQNEAQLDKSGLPSDRFFAERPEGSVSTLKIQRTQQEDSAVYLCASSTGQGAPGANVLTFGAGSRLTVL.

This chain links TRBV18 with TRBJ2-5; D is undetermined. The CDR3 has 12 amino acids. Germline CDR1 is KGHSH and CDR2 is LQKENI. Trimming removed 2 bases at V and 7 bases at J, with 8 bases between. Here the CDR3 reads CASSPFTGTQYF. The CDR3 DNA reads TGTGCCAGCTCACCATTCACGGGGACCCAGTACTTC.